Presented here are 8 T cell receptor beta chains from one specimen sequenced in a study of T cell clones after liver transplantation. Method: immunoSEQ multiplex PCR; TCRdb's copy keeps in-frame clones and lacks some. Of 20,000 to 25,000 clones detected, roughly 92% appear once; the ten largest clones hold roughly 25%. The sequenced sample was CD8+ T cells from blood, obtained approximately 27 months after liver transplant. The source of these receptors is a human patient who received a liver transplant. Some of the T cells might come from the graft donor.

This rearrangement joins TRBV19 to TRBJ1-5; 10 positions match TRBD1. Trimming cost V 4 bases and J 0 bases; bases outside gene matches: 3. The germline CDR1 and CDR2 sequences are LNHDA and SQIVND (reference sequence). CDR3 size: 16 residues. As DNA, the CDR3 is TGTGCCAGTAGTAGACAGGGGGCCTATAGCAATCAGCCCCAGCATTTT. Translated, it gives CASSRQGAYSNQPQHF.

This clone was detected only once. V is TRBV18 and J is TRBJ1-4; no clear D gene. This CDR3 has 16 amino acids. Germline CDR1 is KGHSH and CDR2 is LQKENI. Trimming took off 5 bases at V and 4 bases at J, with 17 bases between the two ends. In DNA form, the CDR3 reads TGTGCCAGCTCAGCATACCCGGGCGCCTTTAATGAAAAACTGTTTTTT. Its protein is CASSAYPGAFNEKLFF. The full variable domain, in which reference TRBV18 and TRBJ1-4 provide the parts outside the CDR3, is NAGVMQNPRHLVRRRGQEARLRCSPMKGHSHVYWYRQLPEEGLKFMVYLQKENIIDESGMPKERFSAEFPKEGPSILRIQQVVRGDSAAYFCASSAYPGAFNEKLFFGSGTQLSVL.

The CDR3 region has the DNA TGTGCCAGTAATGGACTCACTCCAGATACGCAGTATTTT. Translating it yields CASNGLTPDTQYF. The genes are TRBV19 and TRBJ2-3; TRBD2 might be the D (5 bases). The CDR3 covers 13 residues. The germline V gene has CDR1 LNHDA and CDR2 SQIVND (reference sequence). V lost 7 bases to trimming and J lost 4 bases, with 12 bases between them.

CDR3 in amino acids: CASSSGLAGGFDTQYF. As DNA, the CDR3 is TGTGCCAGCAGTTCGGGACTAGCGGGAGGGTTCGATACGCAGTATTTT. V and J are TRBV27 and TRBJ2-3; 16 bases match TRBD2. The CDR3 covers 16 residues. In germline, CDR1 is MNHEY, CDR2 SMNVEV (reference sequence). The V segment lost 4 bases and the J segment 6 bases; nucleotides outside the gene matches: 4.

The gene calls are TRBV2 and TRBJ1-1; D might be TRBD1 (5 bases). With 6 bases removed from V and 1 base from J, the gap between germline ends came to 12 bases. In germline, CDR1 is SNHLY, CDR2 FYNNEI. The CDR3 loop spans 14 amino acids. CDR3 sequence (DNA): TGTGCCAGCAGACCGGGGCTTCCGAACACTGAAGCTTTCTTT. It translates to CASRPGLPNTEAFF. Full variable domain (rest looked up from reference TRBV2 and TRBJ1-1): EPEVTQTPSHQVTQMGQEVILRCVPISNHLYFYWYRQILGQKVEFLVSFYNNEISEKSEIFDDQFSVERPDGSNFTLKIRSTKLEDSAMYFCASRPGLPNTEAFFGQGTRLTVV.

V is TRBV28 and J is TRBJ1-2; D unclear. This CDR3 has 17 residues. Germline CDR1 is MDHEN and CDR2 is SYDVKM. V was shortened by 8 bases and J by 7 bases, with 29 bases between the two germline ends. In DNA, the CDR3 is TGTGCCAGCTCGGGTTCTATGGAATTCTCCCTGCCAGCTGGCTACACCTTC. It specifies CASSGSMEFSLPAGYTF.

This clone was seen only a few times. The chain carries TRBV9 and TRBJ1-1; 9 bases agree with TRBD1. The V and J ends lost 4 bases and 0 bases, in that order; junction bases with no gene match: 4. In germline, CDR1 is SGDLS, CDR2 YYNGEE. This CDR3 spans 15 amino acids. CDR3 in DNA: TGTGCCAGCAGCCCTAGGGACAGGGTGAACACTGAAGCTTTCTTT. It encodes CASSPRDRVNTEAFF.

This clone was detected only once. CDR3 nucleotide sequence: TGTGCCAGCAGCTCGTGGGGGGCACCGGCCTACGAGCAGTACTTC. Translated, it gives CASSSWGAPAYEQYF. The V and J genes are TRBV13 and TRBJ2-7; D possibly uses TRBD1 or TRBD2 (6 bases each). There are 15 residues in the CDR3. The germline V gene encodes CDR1 PRHDT and CDR2 FYEKMQ (reference sequence). The V gene lost 4 bases and the J gene lost 2 bases, with 15 bases spanning the gap.